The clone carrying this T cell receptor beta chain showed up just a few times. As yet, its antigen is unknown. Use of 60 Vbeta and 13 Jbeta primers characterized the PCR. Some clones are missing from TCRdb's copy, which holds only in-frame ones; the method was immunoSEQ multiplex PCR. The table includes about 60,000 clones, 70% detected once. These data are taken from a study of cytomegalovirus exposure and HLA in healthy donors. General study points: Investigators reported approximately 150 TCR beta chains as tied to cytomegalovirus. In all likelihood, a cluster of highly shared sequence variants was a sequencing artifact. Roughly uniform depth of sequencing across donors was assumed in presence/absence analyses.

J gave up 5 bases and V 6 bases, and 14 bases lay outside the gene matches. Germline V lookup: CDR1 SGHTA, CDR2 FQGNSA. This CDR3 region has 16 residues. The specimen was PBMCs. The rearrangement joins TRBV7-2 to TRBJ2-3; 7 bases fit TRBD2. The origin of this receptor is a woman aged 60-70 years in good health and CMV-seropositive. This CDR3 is CASRKREGTQKDTQYF. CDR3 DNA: TGTGCCAGCAGAAAAAGGGAGGGAACCCAGAAAGATACGCAGTATTTT. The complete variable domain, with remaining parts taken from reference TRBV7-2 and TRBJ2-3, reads GAGVSQSPSNKVTEKGKDVELRCDPISGHTALYWYRQSLGQGLEFLIYFQGNSAPDKSGLPSDRFSAERTGGSVSTLTIQRTQQEDSAVYLCASRKREGTQKDTQYFGPGTRLTVL.